Included here is one T cell receptor beta chain sequence, with context. Germline CDR1 and CDR2: SGHNT and YENEEA. V was clipped by 4 bases and J by 11 bases; unmatched bases: 6. This CDR3 region has 12 residues. The RNA input was 0.5 to 1 ug, and it was reverse transcribed with random hexamers. By means of immunoSEQ multiplex PCR, TCR beta CDR3 spanning 54 Vbeta and 13 Jbeta underwent amplification. TCRdb processed the immunoSEQ multiplex PCR reads anew with MiXCR; each CDR3 protein has one entry. The table records roughly 200,000 distinct CDR3 sequences, 90% to 95% of them present only once. The sample is drawn from a study of CD8 T cells in Susac syndrome.

The TCR was taken from a human donor with Susac syndrome. The rearrangement joins TRBV11-3 to TRBJ1-1; 8 bases map to TRBD1. The sample taken for sequencing was CD4+ T cells from PBMCs. The CDR3 region has the DNA TGTGCCAGCAGCTCGGAGACAGGGGTGGCTTTCTTT. It encodes CASSSETGVAFF.